What follows is one TCR beta chain and its context. Its matching antigen is unknown. Each CDR3 protein gets one entry after TCRdb re-called the reads with MiXCR. Of some 900,000 distinct CDR3 sequences in the sample, roughly 33% were seen once. The data derive from a study of T cell repertoires in cytomegalovirus infection. Study as a whole: HLA-B-restricted CMV epitopes that are well studied were used alongside recently identified HLA-C-restricted ones. CMV infection and matching HLA type were both indicated by public TCR beta signatures. Study-wide results and limits: HLA-C-restricted, CMV-specific TCR beta clonotypes were dominant ex vivo.

V gave up 3 bases and J gave up 5 bases, with 14 bases separating them. Germline-derived CDR1 and CDR2 are MDHEN and SYDVKM. The CDR3 runs to 15 residues. The sequence derives from a human donor in good health (CMV status not recorded). Some clones in this sample may be carry-over from other donors' samples. Sequencing was performed on cultured CD8+ T cells from PBMCs, taken from culture after CMV antigen stimulation. This chain uses TRBV28 with TRBJ1-5; no definite D call. CDR3 loop: CASSFLRQLHQPQHF. The CDR3 DNA reads as TGTGCCAGCAGTTTCCTCCGCCAGCTCCATCAGCCCCAGCATTTT.